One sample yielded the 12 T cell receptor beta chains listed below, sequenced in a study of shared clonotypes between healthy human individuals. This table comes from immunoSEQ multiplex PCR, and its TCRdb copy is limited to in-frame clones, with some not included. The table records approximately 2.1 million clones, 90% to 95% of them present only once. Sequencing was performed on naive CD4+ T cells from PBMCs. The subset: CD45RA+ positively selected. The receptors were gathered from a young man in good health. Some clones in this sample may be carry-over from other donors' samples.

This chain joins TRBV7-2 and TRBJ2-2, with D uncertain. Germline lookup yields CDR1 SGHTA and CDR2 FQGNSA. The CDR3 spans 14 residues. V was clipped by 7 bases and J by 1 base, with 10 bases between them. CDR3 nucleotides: TGTGCCAGCAATTTCGGGTTGAACACCGGGGAGCTGTTTTTT. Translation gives CASNFGLNTGELFF.

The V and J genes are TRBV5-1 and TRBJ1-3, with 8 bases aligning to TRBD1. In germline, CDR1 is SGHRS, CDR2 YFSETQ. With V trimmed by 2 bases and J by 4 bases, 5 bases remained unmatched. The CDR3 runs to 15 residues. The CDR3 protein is CASSFGQGEGNTIYF. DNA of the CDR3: TGCGCCAGCAGCTTCGGACAGGGCGAAGGAAACACCATATATTTT.

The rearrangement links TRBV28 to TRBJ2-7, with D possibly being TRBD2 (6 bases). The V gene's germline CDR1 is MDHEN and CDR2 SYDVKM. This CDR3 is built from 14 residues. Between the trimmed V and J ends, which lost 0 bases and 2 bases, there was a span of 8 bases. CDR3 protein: CASSLWQRAYEQYF. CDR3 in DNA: TGTGCCAGCAGTTTATGGCAGCGGGCCTACGAGCAGTACTTC.

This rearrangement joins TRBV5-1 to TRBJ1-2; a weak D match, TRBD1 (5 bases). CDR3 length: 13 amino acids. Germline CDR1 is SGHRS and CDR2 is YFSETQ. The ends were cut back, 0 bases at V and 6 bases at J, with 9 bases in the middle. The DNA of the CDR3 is TGCGCCAGCAGCTTGGAAGGGGCGGATGGCTACACCTTC. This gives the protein CASSLEGADGYTF.

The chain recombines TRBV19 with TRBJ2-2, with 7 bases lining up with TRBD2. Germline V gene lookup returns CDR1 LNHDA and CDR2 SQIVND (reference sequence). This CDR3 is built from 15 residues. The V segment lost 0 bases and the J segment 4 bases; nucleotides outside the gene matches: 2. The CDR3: CASSIDASGTGELFF. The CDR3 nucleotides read TGTGCCAGTAGTATAGACGCTAGCGGCACCGGGGAGCTGTTTTTT.

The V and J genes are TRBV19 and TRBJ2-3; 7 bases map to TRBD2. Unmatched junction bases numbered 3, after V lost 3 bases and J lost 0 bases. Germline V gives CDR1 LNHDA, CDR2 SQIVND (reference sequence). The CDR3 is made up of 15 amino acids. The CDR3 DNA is TGTGCCAGTAGTATCGCAGCGGGGAGCACAGATACGCAGTATTTT. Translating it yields CASSIAAGSTDTQYF.

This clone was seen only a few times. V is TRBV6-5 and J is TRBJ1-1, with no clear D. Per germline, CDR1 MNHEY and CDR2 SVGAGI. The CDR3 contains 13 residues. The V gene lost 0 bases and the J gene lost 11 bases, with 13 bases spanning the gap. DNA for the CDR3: TGTGCCAGCAGTTACTCGCTGGGAGTGCGGGCTTTCTTT. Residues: CASSYSLGVRAFF.

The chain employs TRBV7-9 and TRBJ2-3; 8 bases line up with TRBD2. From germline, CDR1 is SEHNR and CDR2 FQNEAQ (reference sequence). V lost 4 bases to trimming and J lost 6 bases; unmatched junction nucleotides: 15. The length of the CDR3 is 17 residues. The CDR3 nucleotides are TGTGCCAGCAGCTCCCTTAGAGGACTAGCATTCGGGGATACGCAGTATTTT. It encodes CASSSLRGLAFGDTQYF.

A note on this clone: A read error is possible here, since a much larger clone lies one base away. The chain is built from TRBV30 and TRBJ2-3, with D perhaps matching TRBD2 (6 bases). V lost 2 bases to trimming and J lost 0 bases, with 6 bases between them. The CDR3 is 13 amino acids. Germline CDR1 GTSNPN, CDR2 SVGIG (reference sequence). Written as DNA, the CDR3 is TGTGCCTGGAGTAGCGGGAGCACAGATACGCAGTATTTT. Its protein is CAWSSGSTDTQYF.

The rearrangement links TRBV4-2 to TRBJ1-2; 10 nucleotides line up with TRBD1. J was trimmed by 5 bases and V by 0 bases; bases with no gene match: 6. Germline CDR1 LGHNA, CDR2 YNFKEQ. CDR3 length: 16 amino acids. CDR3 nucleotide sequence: TGTGCCAGCAGCCAAGATAGGGACAGGGGACTTTATGGCTACACCTTC. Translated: CASSQDRDRGLYGYTF.

The CDR3 sequence: CASTLRLAGEQFF. For the CDR3, the DNA is TGTGCCAGCACCTTGAGACTAGCTGGTGAGCAGTTCTTC. J is TRBJ2-1 and V is TRBV6-6; TRBD2 aligns across 7 bases. Per germline, CDR1 MNHNY and CDR2 SVGAGI (reference sequence). The length of the CDR3 is 13 residues. J gave up 9 bases and V 7 bases, and 9 bases lay outside the gene matches.

The DNA for the CDR3 is TGCAGCGTCGACCGACTAGCGGGGCAAGAGACCCAGTACTTC. Translating gives CSVDRLAGQETQYF. The J gene is TRBJ2-5, the V gene TRBV29-1; 11 bases agree with TRBD2. Germline V lookup: CDR1 SQVTM, CDR2 ANQGSEA. The CDR3 is made up of 14 amino acids. V gave up 6 bases and J gave up 2 bases; unmatched junction bases: 5.